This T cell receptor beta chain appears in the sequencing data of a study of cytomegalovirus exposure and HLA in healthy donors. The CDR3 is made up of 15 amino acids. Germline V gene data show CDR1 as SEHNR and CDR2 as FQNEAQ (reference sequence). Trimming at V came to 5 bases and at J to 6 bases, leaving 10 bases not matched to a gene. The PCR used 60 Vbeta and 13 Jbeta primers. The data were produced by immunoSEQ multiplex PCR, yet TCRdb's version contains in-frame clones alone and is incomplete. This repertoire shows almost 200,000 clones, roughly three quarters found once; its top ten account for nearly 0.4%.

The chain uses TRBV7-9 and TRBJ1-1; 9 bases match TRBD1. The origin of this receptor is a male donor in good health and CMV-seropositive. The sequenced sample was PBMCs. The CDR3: CASSDRGTGPSEAFF. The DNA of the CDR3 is TGTGCCAGCAGCGACAGGGGGACAGGGCCCTCTGAAGCTTTCTTT. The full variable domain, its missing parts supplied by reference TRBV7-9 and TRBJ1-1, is DTGVSQNPRHKITKRGQNVTFRCDPISEHNRLYWYRQTLGQGPEFLTYFQNEAQLEKSRLLSDRFSAERPKGSFSTLEIQRTEQGDSAMYLCASSDRGTGPSEAFFGQGTRLTVV.